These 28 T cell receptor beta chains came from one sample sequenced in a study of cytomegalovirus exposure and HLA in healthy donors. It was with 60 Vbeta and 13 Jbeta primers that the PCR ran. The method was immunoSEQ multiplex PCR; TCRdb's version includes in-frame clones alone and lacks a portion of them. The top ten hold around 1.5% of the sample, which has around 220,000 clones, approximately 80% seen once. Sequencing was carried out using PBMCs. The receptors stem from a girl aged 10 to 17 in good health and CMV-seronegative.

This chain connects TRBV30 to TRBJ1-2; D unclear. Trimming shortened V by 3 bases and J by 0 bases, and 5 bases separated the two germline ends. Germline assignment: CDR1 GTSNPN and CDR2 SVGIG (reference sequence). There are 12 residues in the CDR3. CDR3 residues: CAWRAANYGYTF. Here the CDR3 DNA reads TGTGCCTGGAGGGCAGCTAACTATGGCTACACCTTC.

The CDR3 nucleotides read TGTGCCAGCAGCCCAAGGACAGGGACTAATGAAAAACTGTTTTTT. This sequence encodes CASSPRTGTNEKLFF. This chain connects TRBV5-4 to TRBJ1-4, with 8 bases lining up with TRBD1. Germline loops: CDR1 SGHNT, CDR2 YYREEE (reference sequence). This CDR3 contains 15 residues. J gave up 2 bases and V 4 bases, and 4 bases lay outside the gene matches.

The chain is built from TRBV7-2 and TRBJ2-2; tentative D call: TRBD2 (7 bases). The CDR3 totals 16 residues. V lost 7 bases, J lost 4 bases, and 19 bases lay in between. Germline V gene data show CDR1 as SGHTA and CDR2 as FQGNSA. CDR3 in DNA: TGTGCCAGCACCCCTAAAGGGGGAGGGAGCACCGGGGAGCTGTTTTTT. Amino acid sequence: CASTPKGGGSTGELFF.

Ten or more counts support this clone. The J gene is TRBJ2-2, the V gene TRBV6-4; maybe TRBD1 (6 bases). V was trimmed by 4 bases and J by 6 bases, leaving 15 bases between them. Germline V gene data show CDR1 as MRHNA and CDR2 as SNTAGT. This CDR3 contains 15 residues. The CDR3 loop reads CASSVSFDRPGELFF. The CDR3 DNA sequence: TGTGCCAGCAGTGTAAGCTTTGACAGGCCCGGGGAGCTGTTTTTT.

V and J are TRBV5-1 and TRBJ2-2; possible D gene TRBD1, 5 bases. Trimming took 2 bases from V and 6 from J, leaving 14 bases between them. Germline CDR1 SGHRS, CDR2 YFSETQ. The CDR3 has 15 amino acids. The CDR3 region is CASSLGTQGSGELFF. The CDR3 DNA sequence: TGCGCCAGCAGCTTAGGTACCCAGGGCTCCGGGGAGCTGTTTTTT.

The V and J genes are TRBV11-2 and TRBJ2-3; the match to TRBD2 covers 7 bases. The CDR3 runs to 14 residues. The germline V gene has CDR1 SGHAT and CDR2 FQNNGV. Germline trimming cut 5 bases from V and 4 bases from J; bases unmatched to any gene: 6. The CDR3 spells CASSRLARSDTQYF. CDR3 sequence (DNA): TGTGCCAGCAGCCGACTAGCTAGGTCAGATACGCAGTATTTT.

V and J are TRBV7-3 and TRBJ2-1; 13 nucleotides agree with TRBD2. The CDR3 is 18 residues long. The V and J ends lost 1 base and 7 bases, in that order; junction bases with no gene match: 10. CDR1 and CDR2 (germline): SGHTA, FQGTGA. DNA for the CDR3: TGTGCCAGCAGCTTAAGTTTCGGGGGGGGACTAGCGGGGAATGAGCAGTTCTTC. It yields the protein CASSLSFGGGLAGNEQFF.

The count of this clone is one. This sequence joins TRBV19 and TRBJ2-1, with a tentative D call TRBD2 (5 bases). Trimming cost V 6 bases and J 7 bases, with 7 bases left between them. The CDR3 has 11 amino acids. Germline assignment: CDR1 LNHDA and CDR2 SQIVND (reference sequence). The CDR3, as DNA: TGTGCCAGTAGCTGGGAGAATGAGCAGTTCTTC. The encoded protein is CASSWENEQFF.

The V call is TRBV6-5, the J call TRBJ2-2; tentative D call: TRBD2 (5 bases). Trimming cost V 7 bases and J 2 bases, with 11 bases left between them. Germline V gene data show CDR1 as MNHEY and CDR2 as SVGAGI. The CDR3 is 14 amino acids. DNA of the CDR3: TGTGCCAGCACGGTCGGGGATAACACCGGGGAGCTGTTTTTT. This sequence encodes CASTVGDNTGELFF.

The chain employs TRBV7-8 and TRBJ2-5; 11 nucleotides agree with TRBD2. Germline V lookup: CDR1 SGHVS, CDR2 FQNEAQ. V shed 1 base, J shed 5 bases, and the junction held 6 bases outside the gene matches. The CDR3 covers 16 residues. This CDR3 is CASSLVVAGGPETQYF. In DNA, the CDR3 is TGTGCCAGCAGCTTAGTTGTAGCGGGGGGGCCGGAGACCCAGTACTTC.

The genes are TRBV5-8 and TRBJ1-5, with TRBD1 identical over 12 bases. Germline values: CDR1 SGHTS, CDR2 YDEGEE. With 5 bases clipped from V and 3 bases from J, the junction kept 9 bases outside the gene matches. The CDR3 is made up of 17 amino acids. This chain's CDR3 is CASRIVGTGGVNQPQHF. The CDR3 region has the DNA TGTGCCAGCAGGATTGTGGGGACAGGGGGCGTCAATCAGCCCCAGCATTTT.

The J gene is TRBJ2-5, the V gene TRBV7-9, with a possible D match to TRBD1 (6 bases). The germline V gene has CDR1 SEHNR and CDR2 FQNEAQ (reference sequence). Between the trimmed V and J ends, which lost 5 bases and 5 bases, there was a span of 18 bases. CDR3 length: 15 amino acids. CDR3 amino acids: CASSPTQGNGETQYF. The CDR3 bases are TGTGCCAGCAGCCCTACTCAGGGGAACGGGGAGACCCAGTACTTC.

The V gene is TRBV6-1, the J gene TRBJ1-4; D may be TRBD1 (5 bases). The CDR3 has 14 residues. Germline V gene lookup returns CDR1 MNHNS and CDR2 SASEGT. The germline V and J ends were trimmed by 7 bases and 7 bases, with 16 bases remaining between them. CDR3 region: CASNEDRSREKLFF. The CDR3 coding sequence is TGTGCCAGCAACGAAGACAGAAGCCGTGAAAAACTGTTTTTT.

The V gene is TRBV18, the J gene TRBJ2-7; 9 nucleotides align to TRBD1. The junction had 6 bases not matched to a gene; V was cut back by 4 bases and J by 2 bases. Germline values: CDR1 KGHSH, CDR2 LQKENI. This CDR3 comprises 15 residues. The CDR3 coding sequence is TGTGCCAGCTCACTAGCCGGGACAGGGACCTACGAGCAGTACTTC. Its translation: CASSLAGTGTYEQYF.

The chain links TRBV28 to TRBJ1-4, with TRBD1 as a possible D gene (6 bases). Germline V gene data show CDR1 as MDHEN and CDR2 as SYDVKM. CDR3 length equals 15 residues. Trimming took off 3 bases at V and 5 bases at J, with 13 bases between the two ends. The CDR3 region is CASSLERDTNEKLFF. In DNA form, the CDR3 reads TGTGCCAGCAGTTTGGAGCGGGACACGAATGAAAAACTGTTTTTT.

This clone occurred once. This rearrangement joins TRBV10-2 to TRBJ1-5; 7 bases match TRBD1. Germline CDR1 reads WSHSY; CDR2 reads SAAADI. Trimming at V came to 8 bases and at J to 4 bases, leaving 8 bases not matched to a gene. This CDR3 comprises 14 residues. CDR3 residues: CASGRDRLNQPQHF. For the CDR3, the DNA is TGCGCCAGCGGACGGGACAGACTAAATCAGCCCCAGCATTTT.

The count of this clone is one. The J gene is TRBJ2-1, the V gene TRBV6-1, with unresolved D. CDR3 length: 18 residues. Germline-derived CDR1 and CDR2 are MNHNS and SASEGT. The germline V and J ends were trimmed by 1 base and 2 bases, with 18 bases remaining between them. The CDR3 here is CASSEVGSTVIPYNEQFF. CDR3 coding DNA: TGTGCCAGCAGTGAAGTTGGGTCCACAGTGATACCCTACAATGAGCAGTTCTTC.

CDR3 in DNA: TGTGCCAGCAGGCTAACCCCGACAGCGCCGGGGGGTGAAAAACTGTTTTTT. Its protein is CASRLTPTAPGGEKLFF. V is TRBV28 and J is TRBJ1-4; D is possibly TRBD1 (5 bases). Germline V gene data show CDR1 as MDHEN and CDR2 as SYDVKM. The CDR3 is 17 amino acids. Deletions cut 6 bases from V and 7 bases from J, with 24 bases between. Full variable domain (rest looked up from reference TRBV28 and TRBJ1-4): DVKVTQSSRYLVKRTGEKVFLECVQDMDHENMFWYRQDPGLGLRLIYFSYDVKMKEKGDIPEGYSVSREKKERFSLILESASTNQTSMYLCASRLTPTAPGGEKLFFGSGTQLSVL.

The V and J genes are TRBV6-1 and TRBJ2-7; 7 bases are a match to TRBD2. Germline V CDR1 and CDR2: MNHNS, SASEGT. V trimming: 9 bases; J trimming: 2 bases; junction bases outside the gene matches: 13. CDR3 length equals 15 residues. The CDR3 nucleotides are TGTGCCAGTCCCCCGGCGGGAGTCTCGCCCTACGAGCAGTACTTC. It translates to CASPPAGVSPYEQYF.

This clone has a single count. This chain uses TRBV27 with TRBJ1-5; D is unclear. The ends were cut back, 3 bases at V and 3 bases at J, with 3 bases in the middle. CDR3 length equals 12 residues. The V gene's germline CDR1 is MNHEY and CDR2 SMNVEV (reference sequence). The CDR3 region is CASSFINQPQHF. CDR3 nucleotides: TGTGCCAGCAGTTTCATCAATCAGCCCCAGCATTTT.

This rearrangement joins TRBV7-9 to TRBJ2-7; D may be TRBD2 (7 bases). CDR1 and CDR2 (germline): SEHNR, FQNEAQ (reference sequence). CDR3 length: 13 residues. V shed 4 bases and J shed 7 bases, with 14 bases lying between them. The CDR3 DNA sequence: TGTGCCAGCAGCTGGGGGGGGGCTTGGGAGCAGTACTTC. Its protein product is CASSWGGAWEQYF.

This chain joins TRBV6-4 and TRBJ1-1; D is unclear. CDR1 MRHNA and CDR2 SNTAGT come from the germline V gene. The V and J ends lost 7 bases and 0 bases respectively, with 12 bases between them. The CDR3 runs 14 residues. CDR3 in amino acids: CASKWESMNTEAFF. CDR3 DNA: TGTGCCAGCAAATGGGAGAGCATGAACACTGAAGCTTTCTTT.

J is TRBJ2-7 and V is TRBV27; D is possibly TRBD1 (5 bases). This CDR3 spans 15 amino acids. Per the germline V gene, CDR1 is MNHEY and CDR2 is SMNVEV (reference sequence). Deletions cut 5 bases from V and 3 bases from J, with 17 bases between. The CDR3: CASSQTALQNYEQYF. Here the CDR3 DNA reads TGTGCCAGCAGTCAGACAGCCTTACAGAACTACGAGCAGTACTTC.

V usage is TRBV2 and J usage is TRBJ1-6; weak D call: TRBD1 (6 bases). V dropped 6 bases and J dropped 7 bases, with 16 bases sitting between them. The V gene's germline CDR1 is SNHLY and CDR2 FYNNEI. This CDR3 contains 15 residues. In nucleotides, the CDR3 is TGTGCCAGCAGCGCCGAGGGACAAGGAAATTCACCCCTCCACTTT. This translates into CASSAEGQGNSPLHF.

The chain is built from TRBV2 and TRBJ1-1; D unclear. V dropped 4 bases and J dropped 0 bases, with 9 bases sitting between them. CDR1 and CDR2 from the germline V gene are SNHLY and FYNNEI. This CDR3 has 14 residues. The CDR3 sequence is CASSARYLNTEAFF. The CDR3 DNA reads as TGTGCCAGCAGTGCGAGGTATTTGAACACTGAAGCTTTCTTT.

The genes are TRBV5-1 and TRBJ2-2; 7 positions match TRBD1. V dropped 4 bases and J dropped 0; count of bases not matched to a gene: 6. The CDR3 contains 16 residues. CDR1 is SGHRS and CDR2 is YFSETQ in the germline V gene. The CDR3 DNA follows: TGCGCCAGCAGCGCGTCCGGGACAGCGAACACCGGGGAGCTGTTTTTT. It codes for CASSASGTANTGELFF.

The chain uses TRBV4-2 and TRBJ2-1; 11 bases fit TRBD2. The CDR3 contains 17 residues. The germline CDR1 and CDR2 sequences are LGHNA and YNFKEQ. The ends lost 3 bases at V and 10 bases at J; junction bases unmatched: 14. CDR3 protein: CASSHRGELAGACEQFF. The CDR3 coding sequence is TGTGCCAGCAGCCACCGAGGGGAACTAGCGGGGGCCTGCGAGCAGTTCTTC.

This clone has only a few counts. In DNA form, the CDR3 reads TGTGCCAGTAATTCCGGGGAATCCTACGAGCAGTACTTC. As protein: CASNSGESYEQYF. The chain has TRBV19 and TRBJ2-7; weak D call: TRBD2 (5 bases). Deletions cut 7 bases from V and 1 base from J, with 11 bases between. The CDR3 loop spans 13 amino acids. Germline-derived CDR1 and CDR2 are LNHDA and SQIVND (reference sequence).